This TCR beta chain was found in a study of cytomegalovirus exposure and HLA in healthy donors. CDR3 length: 16 residues. Germline lookup yields CDR1 SGDLS and CDR2 YYNGEE. V was shortened by 3 bases and J by 4 bases, with 19 bases between the two germline ends. The study ran its PCR with 60 Vbeta and 13 Jbeta primers. Using immunoSEQ multiplex PCR, the repertoire was profiled, and TCRdb retains in-frame clones only, with some absent. This table lists about 32,000 clones. The rearrangement links TRBV9 to TRBJ1-2; D possibly corresponds to TRBD1 (5 bases). Sequencing used PBMCs. The TCR sequence derives from a female donor in good health and CMV-seronegative. For the CDR3, the DNA is TGTGCCAGCAGCGCCGAGCCGGCGGGGGAGGGCTATGGCTACACCTTC. As protein: CASSAEPAGEGYGYTF.